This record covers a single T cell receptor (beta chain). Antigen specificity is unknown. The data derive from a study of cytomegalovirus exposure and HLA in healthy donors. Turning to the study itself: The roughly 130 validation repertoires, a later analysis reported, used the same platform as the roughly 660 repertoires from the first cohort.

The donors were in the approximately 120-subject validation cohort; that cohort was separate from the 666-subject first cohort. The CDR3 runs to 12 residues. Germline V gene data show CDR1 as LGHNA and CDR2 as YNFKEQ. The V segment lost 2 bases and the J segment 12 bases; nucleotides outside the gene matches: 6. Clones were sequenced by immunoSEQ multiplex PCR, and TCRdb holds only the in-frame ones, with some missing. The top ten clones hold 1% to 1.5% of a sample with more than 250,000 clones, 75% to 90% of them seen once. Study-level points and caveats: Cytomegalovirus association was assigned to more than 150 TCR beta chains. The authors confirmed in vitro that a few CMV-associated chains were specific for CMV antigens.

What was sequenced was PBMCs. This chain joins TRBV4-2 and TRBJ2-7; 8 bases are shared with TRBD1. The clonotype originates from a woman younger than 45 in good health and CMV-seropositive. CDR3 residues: CASSQSGGARYF. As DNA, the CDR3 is TGTGCCAGCAGCCAATCAGGGGGCGCGCGGTACTTC.